The 29 T cell receptor beta chains listed next were all sequenced from one sample in a study of blood T cell repertoires in COVID-19. Repertoires were generated with immunoSEQ multiplex PCR, while TCRdb's copy carries only in-frame clones and drops some. The data show around 70,000 clones, roughly 80% seen once. The sequencing input was peripheral blood. The receptors were gathered from a woman older than 75 with active or convalescent COVID-19.

The J gene is TRBJ2-7, the V gene TRBV28; 11 bases match TRBD1. The V and J ends lost 8 bases and 4 bases, in that order; junction bases with no gene match: 7. The CDR3 loop spans 14 amino acids. Germline V gives CDR1 MDHEN, CDR2 SYDVKM. DNA for the CDR3: TGTGCCAGCGTTCTGGGACAGGGGGGTTACGAGCAGTACTTC. Residues: CASVLGQGGYEQYF.

V gene TRBV7-8 combines with J gene TRBJ2-7, with D possibly matching TRBD1 (7 bases). The CDR3 extends over 14 amino acids. Trimming removed 5 bases at V and 3 bases at J, with 14 bases between. Germline CDR1 reads SGHVS; CDR2 reads FQNEAQ. CDR3 amino acids: CASSARRGDYEQYF. Here the CDR3 DNA reads TGTGCCAGCAGCGCTCGCAGGGGGGACTACGAGCAGTACTTC.

V is TRBV7-8 and J is TRBJ2-7; D may be TRBD2 (6 bases). The CDR3 extends over 12 amino acids. Trimming took 5 bases from V and 11 from J, leaving 16 bases between them. The germline V gene encodes CDR1 SGHVS and CDR2 FQNEAQ. CDR3: CASSPRDGREYF. CDR3 nucleotide sequence: TGTGCCAGCAGCCCAAGGGACGGGAGAGAGTACTTC.

DNA for the CDR3: TGTGCCAGCAGTTACTCAGGCGGGATGGGTAATGAAAAACTGTTTTTT. It codes for CASSYSGGMGNEKLFF. The chain has TRBV6-5 and TRBJ1-4; D is ambiguous. V was pared by 0 bases and J by 4 bases, with 12 bases between. CDR1 is MNHEY, CDR2 SVGAGI, per germline. The CDR3 has 16 residues.

V gene TRBV5-1 combines with J gene TRBJ2-5; TRBD2 agrees at 9 bases. The CDR3 runs 13 residues. The germline V gene has CDR1 SGHRS and CDR2 YFSETQ. Germline trimming cut 4 bases from V and 3 bases from J; bases unmatched to any gene: 1. The CDR3 bases are TGCGCCAGCAGCCTAGCGGGGAAAGAGACCCAGTACTTC. Residues: CASSLAGKETQYF.

The rearrangement uses TRBV28 and TRBJ1-5; D is uncertain. V gave up 7 bases and J gave up 11 bases, with 15 bases separating them. This CDR3 contains 12 residues. Germline CDR1 MDHEN, CDR2 SYDVKM. The DNA of the CDR3 is TGTGCCAGCACTGGAGAGATGGGTTCCCAGCATTTT. It is translated as CASTGEMGSQHF.

This sequence joins TRBV4-1 and TRBJ1-2; 7 nucleotides align to TRBD1. The germline V gene encodes CDR1 MGHRA and CDR2 YSYEKL. This CDR3 is 15 amino acids long. The trim removed 2 bases at V and 2 bases at J, leaving 5 bases unmatched. The CDR3 region has the DNA TGCGCCAGCAGCCAACCGGGACAGAAAAACTATGGCTACACCTTC. It specifies CASSQPGQKNYGYTF.

V and J are TRBV13 and TRBJ1-3; 7 positions agree with TRBD1. The V gene end was trimmed by 6 bases and the J gene end by 2 bases; junction bases not matched to a gene: 4. Germline CDR1 and CDR2: PRHDT and FYEKMQ (reference sequence). The CDR3 runs to 14 residues. The CDR3: CASRGRGTGNTIYF. The CDR3 DNA sequence: TGTGCCAGCAGGGGCAGGGGGACTGGAAACACCATATATTTT.

The V call is TRBV5-8, the J call TRBJ2-3; 8 positions agree with TRBD1. The CDR3 extends over 16 amino acids. Germline values: CDR1 SGHTS, CDR2 YDEGEE. V shed 9 bases, J shed 2 bases, and the junction held 14 bases outside the gene matches. CDR3 DNA sequence: TGTGCCATAACCGAAAACCGGGACAGGAACACAGATACGCAGTATTTT. It translates to CAITENRDRNTDTQYF.

Note on this clone: Distinct nucleotide sequences in the sample also encode this CDR3. V is TRBV2 and J is TRBJ2-2; TRBD2 aligns across 7 bases. After removal of 10 bases from V and 6 bases from J, the junction contained 8 bases not matched to a gene. Germline values: CDR1 SNHLY, CDR2 FYNNEI. CDR3 length: 13 residues. CDR3 loop: CATRTRVSGELFF. The DNA of the CDR3 is TGTGCCACTCGGACTAGGGTTTCCGGGGAGCTGTTTTTT.

The chain couples TRBV11-2 to TRBJ2-2; 7 bases agree with TRBD2. The CDR3 runs 13 residues. The J segment lost 4 bases and the V segment lost 4 bases, leaving 0 bases of the junction unmatched. The germline CDR1 and CDR2 sequences are SGHAT and FQNNGV. CDR3 in DNA: TGTGCCAGCAGCTGGGGGGGCACCGGGGAGCTGTTTTTT. As protein: CASSWGGTGELFF.

The chain links TRBV19 to TRBJ1-6; maybe TRBD1 (5 bases). Between the trimmed V and J ends, which lost 5 bases and 12 bases, there was a span of 14 bases. CDR3 length: 13 residues. Germline assignment: CDR1 LNHDA and CDR2 SQIVND (reference sequence). CDR3 sequence: CASSGNYRLPLHF. The CDR3 DNA follows: TGTGCCAGTAGTGGAAATTACAGGTTACCCCTCCACTTT.

In this sample, this clone turned up a few times. This sequence joins TRBV3-1 (or the pseudogene TRBV3-2) and TRBJ2-1; possible D gene TRBD2, 6 bases. Germline-derived CDR1 and CDR2 are LGHDT and YNNKEL (reference sequence). This CDR3 contains 16 residues. Trimming took 0 bases from V and 3 from J, leaving 12 bases between them. The CDR3 nucleotides read TGTGCCAGCAGCCAAGACCTCGGGGGACTCTACAATGAGCAGTTCTTC. It is translated as CASSQDLGGLYNEQFF.

J is TRBJ2-2 and V is TRBV7-9; TRBD1 is a possible D gene (5 bases). Germline V gene data show CDR1 as SEHNR and CDR2 as FQNEAQ (reference sequence). The CDR3 length is 14 residues. Trimming shortened V by 3 bases and J by 3 bases, and 8 bases separated the two germline ends. CDR3 DNA sequence: TGTGCCAGCAGCTTGGACACCTACACCGGGGAGCTGTTTTTT. It specifies CASSLDTYTGELFF.

The chain is built from TRBV5-1 and TRBJ2-6; 7 bases map to TRBD1. This CDR3 region has 17 residues. J lost 2 bases, V lost 4 bases, and 9 bases had no gene match. Germline CDR1 and CDR2: SGHRS and YFSETQ. CDR3 coding DNA: TGCGCCAGCAGCCACGGGGATAGGGGGCCTGGGGCCAACGTCCTGACTTTC. Translating it yields CASSHGDRGPGANVLTF. Looking up the rest from reference TRBV5-1 and TRBJ2-6 gives the full variable domain: KAGVTQTPRYLIKTRGQQVTLSCSPISGHRSVSWYQQTPGQGLQFLFEYFSETQRNKGNFPGRFSGRQFSNSRSEMNVSTLELGDSALYLCASSHGDRGPGANVLTFGAGSRLTVL.

The chain recombines TRBV25-1 with TRBJ2-3, with 8 bases matching TRBD1. V lost 1 base to trimming and J lost 0 bases; unmatched junction nucleotides: 0. The CDR3 spans 15 residues. CDR1 MGHDK and CDR2 SYGVNS come from the germline V gene. As DNA, the CDR3 is TGTGCCAGCAGTGAATGGACAGGGAGCACAGATACGCAGTATTTT. Amino acid sequence: CASSEWTGSTDTQYF.

V is TRBV2 and J is TRBJ1-5; D is ambiguous. Trimming left V 4 bases short and J 3 bases short, with 13 bases between. In germline, CDR1 is SNHLY, CDR2 FYNNEI. The CDR3 totals 15 residues. DNA of the CDR3: TGTGCCAGCAGTGCACAACAACAAGTCAATCAGCCCCAGCATTTT. Protein product: CASSAQQQVNQPQHF. Looking up the rest from reference TRBV2 and TRBJ1-5 gives the full variable domain: EPEVTQTPSHQVTQMGQEVILRCVPISNHLYFYWYRQILGQKVEFLVSFYNNEISEKSEIFDDQFSVERPDGSNFTLKIRSTKLEDSAMYFCASSAQQQVNQPQHFGDGTRLSIL.

The count of this clone is one. This chain joins TRBV6-5 and TRBJ2-3, with D maybe TRBD1 (6 bases). The length of the CDR3 is 15 residues. Germline V lookup: CDR1 MNHEY, CDR2 SVGAGI. The V gene lost 5 bases and the J gene lost 0 bases, with 12 bases spanning the gap. In DNA form, the CDR3 reads TGTGCCAGCAGTAGGGGGTCCCCTAGCACAGATACGCAGTATTTT. Its protein is CASSRGSPSTDTQYF.

The chain joins TRBV5-1 to TRBJ2-5; D ambiguous. CDR1 is SGHRS and CDR2 is YFSETQ in the germline V gene. This CDR3 contains 15 residues. The V gene lost 7 bases and the J gene lost 2 bases, with 18 bases spanning the gap. In nucleotides, the CDR3 is TGCGCCAGCCAACGACTGCCCGAAGCACAAGAGACCCAGTACTTC. It yields the protein CASQRLPEAQETQYF.

This clone was counted a single time. V gene TRBV6-5 combines with J gene TRBJ2-7, with D possibly matching TRBD1 (6 bases). CDR3 length equals 14 residues. Trimming left V 10 bases short and J 0 bases short, with 16 bases between. In germline, CDR1 is MNHEY, CDR2 SVGAGI. The CDR3 region is CATALRDISYEQYF. As DNA, the CDR3 is TGTGCCACCGCGCTCCGGGACATCTCCTACGAGCAGTACTTC.

The chain carries TRBV19 and TRBJ1-4; no definite D call. Germline V gives CDR1 LNHDA, CDR2 SQIVND (reference sequence). V was trimmed by 3 bases and J by 7 bases, leaving 12 bases between them. This CDR3 comprises 14 residues. The CDR3 bases are TGTGCCAGTAGTATCGACAACCCGCGTGAAAAACTGTTTTTT. This codes for CASSIDNPREKLFF.

The gene calls are TRBV7-2 and TRBJ1-1, with 7 nucleotides matching TRBD1. CDR3 size: 13 residues. Germline loops: CDR1 SGHTA, CDR2 FQGNSA. V was clipped by 5 bases and J by 11 bases; unmatched bases: 11. CDR3 sequence reads: CASSRGQEGGAFF. Here the CDR3 DNA reads TGTGCCAGCAGCAGAGGACAGGAGGGGGGTGCTTTCTTT.

The rearrangement joins TRBV4-1 to TRBJ2-5; the match to TRBD2 covers 9 bases. V lost 1 base and J lost 4; bases outside the gene matches: 10. CDR1 is MGHRA and CDR2 is YSYEKL in the germline V gene. CDR3 length: 17 residues. The DNA of the CDR3 is TGCGCCAGCAGCCAAGTTCCCTCGGCGGGGGGGCTAGAGACCCAGTACTTC. This gives the protein CASSQVPSAGGLETQYF.

This clone was detected once. Other DNA sequences in this specimen translate into the identical CDR3. V usage is TRBV5-1 and J usage is TRBJ1-2; no clear D gene. This CDR3 is 13 amino acids long. The germline V gene encodes CDR1 SGHRS and CDR2 YFSETQ. Trimming took off 2 bases at V and 3 bases at J, with 8 bases between the two ends. CDR3: CASSFLPDYGYTF. CDR3 nucleotides: TGCGCCAGCAGCTTTTTGCCAGACTATGGCTACACCTTC. The full variable domain, in which reference TRBV5-1 and TRBJ1-2 provide the parts outside the CDR3, is KAGVTQTPRYLIKTRGQQVTLSCSPISGHRSVSWYQQTPGQGLQFLFEYFSETQRNKGNFPGRFSGRQFSNSRSEMNVSTLELGDSALYLCASSFLPDYGYTFGSGTRLTVV.

This clone appeared a few times. The gene calls are TRBV6-5 and TRBJ1-1; D is possibly TRBD1 (6 bases). From germline, CDR1 is MNHEY and CDR2 SVGAGI. The CDR3 extends over 15 amino acids. The V end lost 6 bases, the J end lost 2 bases, and 16 bases lay between the germline ends. The CDR3 nucleotides read TGTGCCAGCAGGGGAGCAGGGGCCGGCAACACTGAAGCTTTCTTT. Translation: CASRGAGAGNTEAFF.

The CDR3 nucleotides read TGTGCCAGCAGTCCCCCTTTTCGAGATTATAGCAATCAGCCCCAGCATTTT. This translates into CASSPPFRDYSNQPQHF. The gene calls are TRBV28 and TRBJ1-5, with no clear D. The CDR3 is 17 residues long. V was shortened by 5 bases and J by 0 bases, with 17 bases between the two germline ends. The germline CDR1 and CDR2 sequences are MDHEN and SYDVKM.

The gene calls are TRBV19 and TRBJ2-1; TRBD2 is a possible D gene (5 bases). The CDR3 extends over 14 amino acids. Between the trimmed V and J ends, which lost 7 bases and 5 bases, there was a span of 15 bases. Germline CDR1 reads LNHDA; CDR2 reads SQIVND (reference sequence). DNA of the CDR3: TGTGCCAGTACTCTAGCATCGGGTGACAATGAGCAGTTCTTC. This gives the protein CASTLASGDNEQFF.

This clone was observed once. The chain is built from TRBV4-2 and TRBJ2-7, with D maybe TRBD2 (6 bases). This CDR3 contains 17 residues. Germline CDR1 LGHNA, CDR2 YNFKEQ. Trimming left V 1 base short and J 4 bases short, with 20 bases between. The CDR3 loop is CASSQVGGSSSIYEQYF. The CDR3 DNA is TGTGCCAGCAGCCAAGTTGGGGGGAGTAGCAGCATATACGAGCAGTACTTC.

The chain is built from TRBV9 and TRBJ1-5; tentatively, D is TRBD1 (5 bases). The CDR3 has 20 amino acids. V gave up 0 bases and J gave up 4 bases, with 26 bases separating them. Germline CDR1 and CDR2: SGDLS and YYNGEE. CDR3 in DNA: TGTGCCAGCAGCGTAGACCCGGTGGGGCAGGGCCTTTTCCTGAATCAGCCCCAGCATTTT. It codes for CASSVDPVGQGLFLNQPQHF.